The entry below describes one TCR beta chain. The method was immunoSEQ multiplex PCR; TCRdb's version includes in-frame clones alone and lacks a portion of them. The sample has over 35,000 clones, roughly 92% seen once. Germline V gene lookup returns CDR1 SNHLY and CDR2 FYNNEI. V lost 4 bases, J lost 1 base, and 11 bases lay in between. The CDR3 totals 14 residues. The data originate from a study of T cell changes during pregnancy in multiple sclerosis. The sample was peripheral blood. The TCR sequence derives from a female donor with multiple sclerosis, enrolled in a pregnancy study. The J gene is TRBJ2-7, the V gene TRBV2; D could derive from TRBD1 or TRBD2 (6 bases each). In nucleotides, the CDR3 is TGTGCCAGCAGTGTGGAGGGGGAATCCTACGAGCAGTACTTC. Its protein product is CASSVEGESYEQYF.